These 5 T cell receptor beta chains share one sample of origin, sequenced in a study of vaccination effects on CD4 cells after COVID-19. Expansion of antigen-specific CD4+ T cells with viral peptide pools was carried out by the ViraFEST assay before sequencing. Upon completion of roughly ten days in culture, CD4+ T cells were isolated. Participants were vaccinated with two doses of either the BNT162b2 or mRNA-1273 vaccine. The repertoire was sequenced with immunoSEQ multiplex PCR; TCRdb's copy has only in-frame clones and lacks some. The repertoire holds approximately 83,000 clones, with around 77% as singletons. Their target antigens are unknown. This material consisted of CD4+ T cells from PBMCs cultured with HCoV-OC43 spike peptides, taken after COVID-19 vaccination. Subset specified: HCoV-OC43 spike overlapping peptide pool stimulation. These receptor sequences come from a human donor who received a COVID-19 vaccine.

V is TRBV24-1 and J is TRBJ2-3; 11 nucleotides align to TRBD2. In germline, CDR1 is KGHDR, CDR2 SFDVKD. The junction had 6 bases not matched to a gene; V was cut back by 5 bases and J by 6 bases. This CDR3 has 15 amino acids. Here the CDR3 reads CATSASGGLRDTQYF. The CDR3 region has the DNA TGTGCCACCAGTGCTAGCGGGGGGTTACGGGATACGCAGTATTTT.

The chain is built from TRBV19 and TRBJ1-2; unclear D gene. The CDR3 is made up of 15 amino acids. Germline values: CDR1 LNHDA, CDR2 SQIVND (reference sequence). Trimming cost V 3 bases and J 2 bases, with 13 bases left between them. In DNA form, the CDR3 reads TGTGCCAGTAGTATGAGGCCGGGGAACAACTATGGCTACACCTTC. It encodes CASSMRPGNNYGYTF.

The chain has TRBV3-1 (or the pseudogene TRBV3-2) and TRBJ2-7, with D possibly TRBD1 on 5 matching bases. Per germline, CDR1 LGHDT and CDR2 YNNKEL (reference sequence). This CDR3 has 13 amino acids. The V end lost 1 base, the J end lost 7 bases, and 11 bases lay between the germline ends. Written as DNA, the CDR3 is TGTGCCAGCAGCCAAGCAGGGTTTGGAGAGCAGTACGTC. It translates to CASSQAGFGEQYV.

This chain joins TRBV5-1 and TRBJ1-3; D gene ambiguous. The germline CDR1 and CDR2 sequences are SGHRS and YFSETQ. Trimming removed 1 base from V and 0 bases from J, with 14 bases in between. This CDR3 is 17 amino acids long. CDR3 residues: CASSLPPLSFSGNTIYF. The CDR3 region has the DNA TGCGCCAGCAGCTTGCCCCCACTTTCCTTCTCTGGAAACACCATATATTTT.

This clone was detected once. This sequence joins TRBV6-1 and TRBJ1-3; D uncertain. The CDR3 contains 16 residues. From germline, CDR1 is MNHNS and CDR2 SASEGT. The V end lost 6 bases, the J end lost 0 bases, and 15 bases lay between the germline ends. This chain's CDR3 is CASSETWTGSGNTIYF. In nucleotides, the CDR3 is TGTGCCAGCAGCGAAACCTGGACGGGCTCTGGAAACACCATATATTTT.